This T cell receptor (beta chain) was captured in a study of cytomegalovirus exposure and HLA in healthy donors. General study findings and limits: Fewer N-insertions (relative to the roughly 670-donor mean) were reportedly seen in an Asian-associated ancestry cluster in a later analysis. Later analysis found that TCR beta chains associated with HLA were more clonally expanded than other, equally common chains.

The PCR had 60 Vbeta and 13 Jbeta primers. The data were produced by immunoSEQ multiplex PCR, yet TCRdb's version contains in-frame clones alone and is incomplete. The table for this sample gives 150,000 to 200,000 clones. A note on this clone: Its matching antigen is unknown.

The origin of this receptor is a woman under 30 in good health and CMV-seropositive. Specimen: PBMCs.

DNA of the CDR3: TGCGCCAGCAGCTTGGCACTTGTCGTTGGCACCGGGGAGCTGTTTTTT. It translates to CASSLALVVGTGELFF. The chain carries TRBV5-1 and TRBJ2-2, with D unresolved. Germline CDR1 reads SGHRS; CDR2 reads YFSETQ. The CDR3 loop spans 16 amino acids. Trimming left V 0 bases short and J 4 bases short, with 13 bases between.